This entry lists 30 T cell receptor beta chains sequenced from one sample in a study of memory CD4+ T cells and cytomegalovirus serostatus. The data were produced by immunoSEQ multiplex PCR, yet TCRdb's version contains in-frame clones alone and is incomplete. The sample gives tens of thousands of clones, 60% to 80% of which show up once; about 0.64% is in the top ten. Single viable CD3+CD4+CD8-CD45RO+ cells were sorted as the memory CD4+ T cells. Sequenced material: memory CD4+ T cells from blood. The receptors originated from an adult in good health and CMV-seronegative.

This clone was detected a few times. The chain employs TRBV5-1 and TRBJ2-3, with D unresolved. Germline V CDR1 and CDR2: SGHRS, YFSETQ. V was cut by 4 bases and J by 1 base, with 4 bases left in between. There are 12 residues in the CDR3. The CDR3 region is CASSTGTDTQYF. As DNA, the CDR3 is TGCGCCAGCAGCACCGGCACAGATACGCAGTATTTT.

Note on this clone: Different DNA sequences within this sample yield the same CDR3. The chain joins TRBV7-9 to TRBJ2-7; D tentatively fits TRBD1 or TRBD2 (5 bases each). V was trimmed by 1 base and J by 2 bases, leaving 12 bases between them. Germline assignment: CDR1 SEHNR and CDR2 FQNEAQ (reference sequence). The CDR3 contains 15 residues. Here the CDR3 DNA reads TGTGCCAGCAGCTTAGGATCTGGGGGTACCTACGAGCAGTACTTC. Its translation: CASSLGSGGTYEQYF.

V usage is TRBV10-3 and J usage is TRBJ2-1, with 9 bases identical to TRBD1. J was trimmed by 5 bases and V by 4 bases; bases with no gene match: 6. The CDR3 sequence is 15 residues long. Germline assignment: CDR1 ENHRY and CDR2 SYGVKD. The CDR3 region is CAISGEQGADNEQFF. The CDR3 nucleotides are TGTGCCATCAGTGGAGAACAGGGGGCTGACAATGAGCAGTTCTTC.

The chain carries TRBV30 and TRBJ2-1, with 8 bases fitting TRBD2. Looked up from germline, CDR1 is GTSNPN and CDR2 is SVGIG (reference sequence). The CDR3 is made up of 15 amino acids. Germline trimming cut 3 bases from V and 0 bases from J; bases unmatched to any gene: 4. The CDR3 here is CAWSGRALSYNEQFF. CDR3 in DNA: TGTGCCTGGAGCGGGAGGGCCCTCTCCTACAATGAGCAGTTCTTC.

The chain is built from TRBV6-5 and TRBJ2-5; 11 bases map to TRBD1. Looked up from germline, CDR1 is MNHEY and CDR2 is SVGAGI. CDR3 size: 16 residues. Trimming took 2 bases from V and 7 from J; bases not matched to a gene: 9. CDR3 in amino acids: CASSYTPWTGGATQYF. Here the CDR3 DNA reads TGTGCCAGCAGTTACACTCCATGGACAGGGGGCGCGACCCAGTACTTC.

V and J are TRBV7-9 and TRBJ1-1; D may be TRBD1 (5 bases). CDR1 is SEHNR and CDR2 is FQNEAQ in the germline V gene (reference sequence). V lost 5 bases and J 8 bases, leaving 15 bases between the germline ends. The CDR3 is made up of 13 amino acids. CDR3: CASSDLTGTEAFF. The CDR3, as DNA: TGTGCCAGCAGCGACCTCACCGGGACGGAAGCTTTCTTT. Full variable domain (remainder filled in from reference TRBV7-9 and TRBJ1-1): DTGVSQNPRHKITKRGQNVTFRCDPISEHNRLYWYRQTLGQGPEFLTYFQNEAQLEKSRLLSDRFSAERPKGSFSTLEIQRTEQGDSAMYLCASSDLTGTEAFFGQGTRLTVV.

This chain uses TRBV5-1 with TRBJ2-7; no reliable D call. The CDR3 has 12 amino acids. Per germline, CDR1 SGHRS and CDR2 YFSETQ. The germline V and J ends were trimmed by 0 bases and 6 bases, with 7 bases remaining between them. The CDR3 sequence: CASSLDLTEQYF. In DNA, the CDR3 is TGCGCCAGCAGCTTGGACCTGACCGAGCAGTACTTC.

The chain couples TRBV5-6 to TRBJ1-5; the match to TRBD1 covers 8 bases. V gave up 0 bases and J gave up 7 bases; unmatched junction bases: 3. The CDR3 spans 14 residues. CDR1 is SGHDT and CDR2 is YYEEEE in the germline V gene. The CDR3, as DNA: TGTGCCAGCAGCTTGGGTAGACAGGGGCAGCCCCAGCATTTT. As protein: CASSLGRQGQPQHF.

V usage is TRBV6-6 and J usage is TRBJ2-2, with 7 bases matching TRBD2. The germline CDR1 and CDR2 sequences are MNHNY and SVGAGI (reference sequence). V shed 2 bases and J 6 bases; nucleotides not matched to a gene: 0. This CDR3 contains 13 residues. The CDR3 coding sequence is TGTGCCAGCAGTTACCGGGGGGCCGGGGAGCTGTTTTTT. Translated, it gives CASSYRGAGELFF.

This clone occurred once. The rearrangement links TRBV18 to TRBJ1-1; D not resolved. The germline V gene has CDR1 KGHSH and CDR2 LQKENI. Deletions cut 4 bases from V and 7 bases from J, with 10 bases between. The CDR3 is 12 amino acids. The CDR3 loop is CASSLSQIEAFF. CDR3 DNA: TGTGCCAGCTCACTTTCGCAGATTGAAGCTTTCTTT.

V is TRBV6-5 and J is TRBJ2-7; D gene uncertain. This CDR3 comprises 16 residues. V lost 0 bases, J lost 0 bases, and 12 bases lay in between. CDR1 and CDR2 from the germline V gene are MNHEY and SVGAGI. This chain's CDR3 is CASSYSMGSSSYEQYF. CDR3 DNA: TGTGCCAGCAGTTACTCGATGGGTAGCAGCTCCTACGAGCAGTACTTC.

The chain combines TRBV28 with TRBJ2-7, with TRBD1 identical over 7 bases. Germline CDR1 and CDR2: MDHEN and SYDVKM. This CDR3 has 16 residues. Losses at the gene ends were 5 bases for V and 3 bases for J; bases not matched to a gene: 13. CDR3 DNA: TGTGCCAGCAGTCCGGGTCTGGGCAGGGGGTACTACGAGCAGTACTTC. This gives the protein CASSPGLGRGYYEQYF.

The rearrangement uses TRBV11-2 and TRBJ2-1; either TRBD1 or TRBD2 may supply D (5 bases each). Germline V CDR1 and CDR2: SGHAT, FQNNGV. The CDR3 has 11 amino acids. V was cut by 8 bases and J by 6 bases, with 8 bases left in between. The CDR3, as DNA: TGTGCCAGCGGGACGGCCAATGAGCAGTTCTTC. Translation gives CASGTANEQFF.

The chain links TRBV7-2 to TRBJ2-5; possibly TRBD1 for D (6 bases). This CDR3 spans 16 amino acids. The V and J ends lost 1 base and 0 bases respectively, with 12 bases between them. Per the germline V gene, CDR1 is SGHTA and CDR2 is FQGNSA. Here the CDR3 reads CASSLVIGQYQETQYF. The DNA of the CDR3 is TGTGCCAGCAGCTTAGTAATAGGACAGTACCAAGAGACCCAGTACTTC.

This sequence joins TRBV28 and TRBJ2-1; 9 bases align to TRBD1. The CDR3 consists of 13 residues. Unmatched junction bases numbered 2, after V lost 6 bases and J lost 5 bases. Germline V lookup: CDR1 MDHEN, CDR2 SYDVKM. The CDR3 reads CASRGDRDNEQFF. The CDR3 DNA reads as TGTGCCAGCAGGGGGGACAGGGACAATGAGCAGTTCTTC. Variable domain in full (rest from reference TRBV28 and TRBJ2-1): DVKVTQSSRYLVKRTGEKVFLECVQDMDHENMFWYRQDPGLGLRLIYFSYDVKMKEKGDIPEGYSVSREKKERFSLILESASTNQTSMYLCASRGDRDNEQFFGPGTRLTVL.

The chain carries TRBV6-6 and TRBJ1-6; no definite D call. The CDR3 consists of 13 residues. The V gene lost 7 bases and the J gene lost 9 bases, with 13 bases spanning the gap. Looked up from germline, CDR1 is MNHNY and CDR2 is SVGAGI (reference sequence). This chain's CDR3 is CASTRVVISPLHF. The DNA for the CDR3 is TGTGCCAGCACGCGGGTTGTCATTTCACCCCTCCACTTT.

The CDR3 nucleotides read TGTGCCAGCAGGGTCCTCGAAACCTTCAACAATGAGCAGTTCTTC. Its protein is CASRVLETFNNEQFF. The chain carries TRBV6-1 and TRBJ2-1, with D uncertain. Germline assignment: CDR1 MNHNS and CDR2 SASEGT. CDR3 length: 15 amino acids. Trimming pared 6 bases from V and 5 bases from J, leaving 17 bases between.

V is TRBV14 and J is TRBJ1-2; D is unresolved. The CDR3 has 13 amino acids. CDR1 and CDR2 (germline): SGHDN, FVKESK. V was trimmed by 4 bases and J by 4 bases, leaving 10 bases between them. Here the CDR3 DNA reads TGTGCCAGCAGCCTAACAGCAAGCTATGGCTACACCTTC. It specifies CASSLTASYGYTF.

The chain links TRBV6-1 to TRBJ1-2, with TRBD1 identical over 7 bases. This CDR3 has 13 residues. Germline CDR1 reads MNHNS; CDR2 reads SASEGT. The V and J ends lost 7 bases and 5 bases, in that order; junction bases with no gene match: 7. The CDR3, as DNA: TGTGCCAGCATTCCGACAGGGACTTATGGCTACACCTTC. It is translated as CASIPTGTYGYTF.

The V gene is TRBV19, the J gene TRBJ2-5; D not resolved. The length of the CDR3 is 11 residues. V lost 2 bases and J lost 3, with 1 base in between. CDR1 and CDR2 from the germline V gene are LNHDA and SQIVND (reference sequence). Written as DNA, the CDR3 is TGTGCCAGTAGTATAAAAGAGACCCAGTACTTC. Its protein product is CASSIKETQYF.

V and J are TRBV6-1 and TRBJ1-6; D unclear. CDR3 length: 12 amino acids. Looked up from germline, CDR1 is MNHNS and CDR2 is SASEGT. Trimming cost V 6 bases and J 10 bases, with 10 bases left between them. As DNA, the CDR3 is TGTGCCAGCAGGGTTCAGCAATCACCCCTCCACTTT. Protein: CASRVQQSPLHF.

V is TRBV6-5 and J is TRBJ2-1; D not certain. The germline V gene encodes CDR1 MNHEY and CDR2 SVGAGI. Trimming left V 4 bases short and J 8 bases short, with 9 bases between. CDR3 length: 12 amino acids. The CDR3: CASSFAADEQFF. In nucleotides, the CDR3 is TGTGCCAGCAGTTTCGCCGCGGATGAGCAGTTCTTC.

The rearrangement uses TRBV2 and TRBJ2-2; tentative D call: TRBD2 (6 bases). Trimming pared 6 bases from V and 6 bases from J, leaving 17 bases between. Per germline, CDR1 SNHLY and CDR2 FYNNEI. The CDR3 runs to 15 residues. CDR3 bases: TGTGCCAGCAGAGGTTCGGGAGTTGGGCCCGGGGAGCTGTTTTTT. Its translation is CASRGSGVGPGELFF.

This clone was recorded once. This chain joins TRBV27 and TRBJ2-2; 7 bases match TRBD1. The CDR3 consists of 16 residues. The germline V gene encodes CDR1 MNHEY and CDR2 SMNVEV (reference sequence). The J segment lost 5 bases and the V segment lost 0 bases, leaving 6 bases of the junction unmatched. CDR3 residues: CASSLSRGRRTGELFF. CDR3 bases: TGTGCCAGCAGTTTATCAAGGGGGCGTCGGACCGGGGAGCTGTTTTTT.

This clone was seen just once. The chain couples TRBV10-2 to TRBJ1-2; tentative D call: TRBD1 (6 bases). From germline, CDR1 is WSHSY and CDR2 SAAADI. The CDR3 totals 14 residues. The V and J ends lost 5 bases and 6 bases respectively, with 16 bases between them. This CDR3 reads CASSMTGWGDGYTF. The DNA of the CDR3 is TGCGCCAGCAGTATGACAGGATGGGGGGATGGCTACACCTTC.

This clone is judged medium-sized. The chain combines TRBV10-2 with TRBJ1-1; D is possibly TRBD1 (6 bases). V lost 2 bases, J lost 4 bases, and 8 bases lay in between. The CDR3 contains 13 residues. Germline V lookup: CDR1 WSHSY, CDR2 SAAADI. The chain's CDR3 is CASSEGQLTEAFF. DNA for the CDR3: TGCGCCAGCAGTGAGGGACAGCTCACTGAAGCTTTCTTT.

V usage is TRBV5-4 and J usage is TRBJ2-3; D is possibly TRBD2 (5 bases). The CDR3 loop spans 15 amino acids. From germline, CDR1 is SGHNT and CDR2 YYREEE (reference sequence). Trimming removed 1 base at V and 3 bases at J, with 12 bases between. CDR3 in DNA: TGTGCCAGCAGCTTGACCGCGGGCCTAACAGATACGCAGTATTTT. It is translated as CASSLTAGLTDTQYF.

Of note for this clone: An end of the junction does not agree with germline; a read error may underlie this. V is TRBV7-9 and J is TRBJ1-2, with D perhaps matching TRBD1 (5 bases). The germline V gene encodes CDR1 SEHNR and CDR2 FQNEAQ (reference sequence). The CDR3 is 14 residues long. The CDR3 DNA reads as TGTGCCAGCAGCCCACAGGAAGCTAACTATGGCCACACCTTC. Translating gives CASSPQEANYGHTF. Drawing the rest from reference TRBV7-9 and TRBJ1-2, the complete variable domain is DTGVSQNPRHKITKRGQNVTFRCDPISEHNRLYWYRQTLGQGPEFLTYFQNEAQLEKSRLLSDRFSAERPKGSFSTLEIQRTEQGDSAMYLCASSPQEANYGHTFGSGTRLTVV.

The rearrangement links TRBV28 to TRBJ1-2; D call uncertain. Per the germline V gene, CDR1 is MDHEN and CDR2 is SYDVKM. The CDR3 has 15 residues. With 7 bases removed from V and 4 bases from J, the gap between germline ends came to 19 bases. CDR3 amino acids: CASTTSGRRPYGYTF. CDR3 nucleotides: TGTGCCAGCACCACCAGTGGACGGCGACCCTATGGCTACACCTTC.

The gene calls are TRBV2 and TRBJ2-1; D perhaps matches TRBD2 (6 bases). The CDR3 covers 13 residues. V lost 2 bases, J lost 8 bases, and 10 bases lay in between. CDR1 is SNHLY, CDR2 FYNNEI, per germline. The DNA of the CDR3 is TGTGCCAGCAGTGAAACGGGGACTCATGAGCAGTTCTTC. Protein sequence: CASSETGTHEQFF.